One and the same sample provided the 3 T cell receptor beta chains below, sequenced in a study of T-cell memory formation after mild COVID-19. TCRdb re-called the 5' RACE reads through MiXCR, storing one row per CDR3 protein. The sample lists roughly 260,000 distinct CDR3 sequences, roughly 17% seen once, with approximately 3.4% in the top ten. Sequenced sample: PBMCs or a T cell subset sorted from them (not recorded which). Receptors originate from a man aged 18 to 35 who had mild COVID-19 (a few samples of this study predate the infection). Cell type and time point are not known.

This clonotype was picked up many times. V is TRBV4-3 and J is TRBJ1-2; 8 nucleotides align to TRBD1. With 4 bases clipped from V and 2 bases from J, the junction kept 12 bases outside the gene matches. The germline gives CDR1 LGHNA, CDR2 YSLEER. The CDR3 contains 17 residues. CDR3 nucleotides: TGCGCCAGCAGCCCCCGACGGTTCAGGGGGCCGAACTATGGCTACACCTTC. It yields the protein CASSPRRFRGPNYGYTF.

The chain uses TRBV5-1 and TRBJ2-1; 14 bases map to TRBD2. Germline V gene data show CDR1 as SGHRS and CDR2 as YFSETQ. J gave up 3 bases and V 2 bases, and 7 bases lay outside the gene matches. The CDR3 spans 18 residues. The CDR3 DNA sequence: TGCGCCAGCAGCTTCCTGGGGACTAGCGGGGGTAGCTACAATGAGCAGTTCTTC. Its translation: CASSFLGTSGGSYNEQFF.

The gene calls are TRBV7-2 and TRBJ2-4; the match to TRBD1 covers 11 bases. The CDR3 covers 17 residues. The germline gives CDR1 SGHTA, CDR2 FQGNSA. The trim removed 1 base at V and 8 bases at J, leaving 10 bases unmatched. The CDR3: CASSLELVGTGGYIQYF. CDR3 coding DNA: TGTGCCAGCAGCTTAGAATTGGTGGGGACAGGGGGATACATTCAGTACTTC.